The 32 T cell receptor beta chains presented below share a single source sample, sequenced in a study of blood T cells in healthy people across ages. It was with a sample-barcoded 5' primer and a J-beta primer mix that a second PCR of roughly 7 to 12 cycles was run. TCRdb fed the 5' RACE reads into MiXCR, producing one record per CDR3 protein. The sample carries fewer than 1.5 million distinct CDR3 sequences, 42% recorded once. The sequenced sample consisted of blood. These receptors came from a woman aged 18-29 years in good health.

On this clonotype itself: This CDR3 fails to terminate in the conserved phenylalanine or tryptophan, so it likely reflects a read error. The chain carries TRBV6-2 or TRBV6-3 and TRBJ2-7; TRBD2 aligns across 9 bases. There are 15 residues in the CDR3. Germline loops: CDR1 MNHEY, CDR2 SVGEGT. V was clipped by 5 bases and J by 4 bases; unmatched bases: 9. The CDR3 coding sequence is TGTGCCAGCAGTAGAAATAGCGGGAGCAGGTACGAGCAGTACTTA. Translating it yields CASSRNSGSRYEQYL.

The genes are TRBV20-1 and TRBJ2-7; tentative D call: TRBD2 (5 bases). Germline CDR1 and CDR2: DFQATT and SNEGSKA (reference sequence). CDR3 length: 12 amino acids. Trimming removed 5 bases from V and 5 bases from J, with 13 bases in between. CDR3 in amino acids: CSAAGYGDEQYF. The CDR3 nucleotides are TGCAGTGCTGCGGGCTACGGGGACGAGCAGTACTTC.

The V call is TRBV12-5, the J call TRBJ2-1; D might be TRBD1 (6 bases). The CDR3 runs 14 residues. CDR1 LGHNT and CDR2 FRNRAP come from the germline V gene. V was pared by 11 bases and J by 0 bases, with 14 bases between. The DNA for the CDR3 is TGTGCTGCAAGCTTAGGGGGCTCCTACAATGAGCAGTTCTTC. Amino acids: CAASLGGSYNEQFF.

This clonotype was counted between two and nine times. The chain recombines TRBV5-1 with TRBJ2-1, with 8 bases aligning to TRBD1. The CDR3 runs to 15 residues. CDR1 SGHRS and CDR2 YFSETQ come from the germline V gene. J gave up 8 bases and V 0 bases, and 7 bases lay outside the gene matches. CDR3 sequence reads: CASSLGRQGIDEQFF. CDR3 bases: TGCGCCAGCAGCTTGGGCCGACAGGGGATCGATGAGCAGTTCTTC.

As to this clonotype: Being one base from a much bigger clone, this may be a read error. The V gene is TRBV5-4, the J gene TRBJ2-5; no clear D. The CDR3 has 16 amino acids. V gave up 5 bases and J gave up 11 bases, with 28 bases separating them. The V gene's germline CDR1 is SGHNT and CDR2 YYREEE (reference sequence). CDR3 protein: CASSSADQQTYNEQYF. The CDR3 DNA reads as TGTGCCAGCAGTTCGGCCGATCAACAAACCTACAATGAGCAGTACTTC.

This chain links TRBV6-2 or TRBV6-3 with TRBJ2-5; 11 nucleotides agree with TRBD2. The V gene end was trimmed by 4 bases and the J gene end by 2 bases; junction bases not matched to a gene: 3. The CDR3 spans 15 residues. Germline CDR1 is MNHEY and CDR2 is SVGEGT. In nucleotides, the CDR3 is TGTGCCAGCAGTTCCTGGACTAGCGGGCAAGAGACCCAGTACTTC. Amino acid sequence: CASSSWTSGQETQYF.

The chain joins TRBV5-5 to TRBJ2-5; weak D call: TRBD1 (6 bases). The CDR3 length is 14 residues. Germline lookup yields CDR1 SGHKS and CDR2 YYEKEE (reference sequence). Trimming shortened V by 4 bases and J by 3 bases, and 13 bases separated the two germline ends. In DNA form, the CDR3 reads TGTGCCAGCAGCCACGGGACACCAAAAGAGACCCAGTACTTC. The encoded protein is CASSHGTPKETQYF.

The chain employs TRBV20-1 and TRBJ2-7; maybe TRBD2 (6 bases). The germline V gene has CDR1 DFQATT and CDR2 SNEGSKA (reference sequence). The CDR3 spans 14 residues. Trimming removed 2 bases from V and 5 bases from J, with 16 bases in between. The CDR3 sequence: CSARPGTQLHEQYF. In nucleotides, the CDR3 is TGCAGTGCTAGACCCGGGACTCAGCTCCACGAGCAGTACTTC.

V usage is TRBV6-1 and J usage is TRBJ1-1; no reliable D call. The CDR3 spans 15 residues. V lost 8 bases to trimming and J lost 3 bases, with 19 bases between them. Germline V lookup: CDR1 MNHNS, CDR2 SASEGT. This CDR3 reads CASLWSRYGDTEAFF. CDR3 nucleotide sequence: TGTGCCAGCCTCTGGTCCAGGTACGGGGACACTGAAGCTTTCTTT.

The CDR3 coding sequence is TGTGCCAGCAGCTACGGGACAGGGGGTCCCAATGAGCAGTTCTTC. Amino acids: CASSYGTGGPNEQFF. The J gene is TRBJ2-1, the V gene TRBV12-3 or TRBV12-4; 11 positions match TRBD1. The junction had 7 bases not matched to a gene; V was cut back by 6 bases and J by 6 bases. CDR3 length equals 15 residues.

The chain uses TRBV6-4 and TRBJ1-2; 7 bases match TRBD1. Trimming at V came to 8 bases and at J to 8 bases, leaving 11 bases not matched to a gene. The CDR3 has 13 amino acids. Germline CDR1 MRHNA, CDR2 SNTAGT. The CDR3, as DNA: TGTGCCAGCGGGGACGGACAGGTGCGCGGCTACACCTTC. Translated: CASGDGQVRGYTF.

This clonotype showed up just a few times. The rearrangement joins TRBV20-1 to TRBJ2-1; 8 bases line up with TRBD1. The V segment lost 6 bases and the J segment 15 bases; nucleotides outside the gene matches: 19. The CDR3 runs to 14 residues. Looked up from germline, CDR1 is DFQATT and CDR2 is SNEGSKA (reference sequence). In nucleotides, the CDR3 is TGCAGTGCCCCCGGGACAGGAATTCTCCTTAGTCCGTTCTTC. The encoded protein is CSAPGTGILLSPFF.

This clonotype was seen a few times. The chain combines TRBV10-1 with TRBJ2-5; D not certain. The germline CDR1 and CDR2 sequences are WNHNN and SYGVQD (reference sequence). The CDR3 loop spans 13 amino acids. Between the trimmed V and J ends, which lost 2 bases and 5 bases, there was a span of 9 bases. Here the CDR3 DNA reads TGCGCCAGCAGTGAGACGCGTTGGGAGACCCAGTACTTC. As protein: CASSETRWETQYF.

The V and J genes are TRBV12-3 or TRBV12-4 and TRBJ2-1; D tentatively reads TRBD1 or TRBD2 (5 bases each). V was clipped by 2 bases and J by 6 bases, with 17 bases between them. The CDR3 totals 16 residues. DNA for the CDR3: TGTGCCAGCAGTTTATACGAGGGGAGCTACTGCAATGAGCAGTTCTTC. This encodes CASSLYEGSYCNEQFF.

The rearrangement joins TRBV12-3 or TRBV12-4 to TRBJ2-7; 9 nucleotides agree with TRBD1. The CDR3 totals 15 residues. J lost 0 bases, V lost 6 bases, and 6 bases had no gene match. CDR3 bases: TGTGCCAGCAGCCCTAACAGGGGGCCCTCCTACGAGCAGTACTTC. Its translation is CASSPNRGPSYEQYF.

This clonotype was detected only a few times. The CDR3 DNA follows: TGTGCCAGCAGCTCCCCTTGGGGCGGGGGAACAATGGATGAGCAGTTCTTC. It encodes CASSSPWGGGTMDEQFF. This chain links TRBV7-2 with TRBJ2-1; TRBD2 aligns across 7 bases. The CDR3 extends over 17 amino acids. The V segment lost 4 bases and the J segment 8 bases; nucleotides outside the gene matches: 17. Germline V CDR1 and CDR2: SGHTA, FQGNSA.

In its sample, this clonotype was seen a few times. The V call is TRBV29-1, the J call TRBJ2-7; D is uncertain. The V and J ends lost 4 bases and 6 bases respectively, with 16 bases between them. CDR1 SQVTM and CDR2 ANQGSEA come from the germline V gene. CDR3 length: 13 amino acids. The chain's CDR3 is CSVAGTLGREQYF. The CDR3 DNA follows: TGCAGCGTTGCGGGCACCCTCGGGCGCGAGCAGTACTTC.

The chain is built from TRBV28 and TRBJ2-1; D unresolved. This CDR3 comprises 11 residues. Trimming took off 6 bases at V and 9 bases at J, with 9 bases between the two ends. The germline V gene encodes CDR1 MDHEN and CDR2 SYDVKM. The CDR3 spells CASSRETEQFF. In DNA, the CDR3 is TGTGCCAGCAGCAGAGAAACTGAGCAGTTCTTC.

This clonotype was seen only a few times. V and J are TRBV6-1 and TRBJ1-2; D gene uncertain. The germline V and J ends were trimmed by 4 bases and 4 bases, with 19 bases remaining between them. Germline V gives CDR1 MNHNS, CDR2 SASEGT. There are 16 residues in the CDR3. The CDR3 is CASSALPWSGGYGYTF. The DNA for the CDR3 is TGTGCCAGCAGTGCCCTCCCGTGGTCGGGCGGCTATGGCTACACCTTC.

V usage is TRBV20-1 and J usage is TRBJ1-6; TRBD1 aligns across 8 bases. V was pared by 6 bases and J by 10 bases, with 8 bases of the junction left unmatched. CDR1 is DFQATT, CDR2 SNEGSKA, per germline (reference sequence). CDR3 length: 13 residues. This CDR3 reads CSASPQGASPLHF. In nucleotides, the CDR3 is TGCAGTGCAAGCCCGCAGGGGGCATCACCCCTCCACTTT.

The chain employs TRBV11-2 and TRBJ1-1, with D perhaps matching TRBD1 (6 bases). Germline V gene sequence: CDR1 SGHAT, CDR2 FQNNGV. The CDR3 sequence is 19 residues long. The V and J ends lost 0 bases and 0 bases respectively, with 20 bases between them. DNA for the CDR3: TGTGCCAGCAGCTTAGATCTGGGGATCCGGGGACAAATGAACACTGAAGCTTTCTTT. This sequence encodes CASSLDLGIRGQMNTEAFF.

At least ten counts were recorded for this clonotype. The CDR3: CASNPGTGGNQPQHF. The CDR3 coding sequence is TGTGCCAGCAACCCCGGGACAGGAGGCAATCAGCCCCAGCATTTT. The chain has TRBV6-6 and TRBJ1-5; 8 nucleotides agree with TRBD1. This CDR3 comprises 15 residues. The germline V gene encodes CDR1 MNHNY and CDR2 SVGAGI (reference sequence). The V and J ends lost 7 bases and 2 bases, in that order; junction bases with no gene match: 7.

The chain employs TRBV5-1 and TRBJ2-3; 11 bases fit TRBD2. The germline V gene encodes CDR1 SGHRS and CDR2 YFSETQ. V trimming: 4 bases; J trimming: 2 bases; junction bases outside the gene matches: 9. The CDR3 length is 17 residues. The CDR3 DNA reads as TGCGCCAGCAGCCCATCGGGACTAGCGGTGATCACAGATACGCAGTATTTT. Amino acids: CASSPSGLAVITDTQYF.

CDR3 in DNA: TGTGCCAGCCTGTGGCAGACCAACACCGGGGAGCTGTTTTTT. Translated, it gives CASLWQTNTGELFF. The chain links TRBV12-3 or TRBV12-4 to TRBJ2-2; D unresolved. Trimming removed 8 bases at V and 2 bases at J, with 12 bases between. This CDR3 spans 14 amino acids.

V gene TRBV6-6 combines with J gene TRBJ2-1; 11 positions agree with TRBD2. V shed 8 bases and J 7 bases; nucleotides not matched to a gene: 7. The germline V gene has CDR1 MNHNY and CDR2 SVGAGI (reference sequence). There are 14 residues in the CDR3. The CDR3: CASHLAGGGNEQFF. The CDR3 DNA reads as TGTGCCAGCCACCTAGCGGGGGGAGGTAATGAGCAGTTCTTC.

The J gene is TRBJ2-7, the V gene TRBV3-1; 7 positions match TRBD1. With the DNA end fitting TRBJ2-5 better, the J assignment may be wrong. Germline V lookup: CDR1 LGHDT, CDR2 YNNKEL (reference sequence). The CDR3 consists of 15 residues. CDR3 nucleotide sequence: TGTGCCAGCAGCCAGATAACGACAGGGTTGGAGACCCAGTACTTC. This sequence encodes CASSQITTGLETQYF.

V is TRBV5-1 and J is TRBJ1-2; D perhaps matches TRBD1 (6 bases). Trimming took 4 bases from V and 4 from J, leaving 23 bases between them. The germline V gene has CDR1 SGHRS and CDR2 YFSETQ. The CDR3 spans 17 residues. In DNA, the CDR3 is TGCGCCAGCAGCCAAGGACACCTGGGGGCTATGGGCTATGGCTACACCTTC. Its protein product is CASSQGHLGAMGYGYTF.

Comment on this clonotype: The CDR3 does not end in the conserved phenylalanine or tryptophan, so this is likely a read error. No DNA is shown, since the ends of the CDR3 on it are uncertain; the CDR3 is the one TCRdb lists. V is TRBV20-1 and J is TRBJ2-1; TRBD1, as called in the table, went unchecked against the DNA. The CDR3 region is 14 residues in length, termini included. Germline CDR1 DFQATT, CDR2 SNEGSKA (reference sequence). The CDR3 reads CSANHRGRGYTFGS.

This clonotype has more than one count but fewer than ten. V usage is TRBV30 and J usage is TRBJ1-6, with D maybe TRBD1 (6 bases). Germline lookup yields CDR1 GTSNPN and CDR2 SVGIG (reference sequence). This CDR3 is built from 18 residues. V lost 0 bases to trimming and J lost 5 bases, with 20 bases between them. The CDR3 bases are TGTGCCTGGAGTGTAAAGGACAGACCTTTCGGACATAATTCACCCCTCCACTTT. Translated, it gives CAWSVKDRPFGHNSPLHF.

Notes on this clonotype: A read error may account for a junction end that differs from germline. The gene calls are TRBV6-2 or TRBV6-3 and TRBJ2-6; 7 nucleotides agree with TRBD2. The V gene's germline CDR1 is MNHEY and CDR2 SVGEGT. The CDR3 spans 13 residues. The CDR3, as DNA: TGTGCCAGCATGAGGAGCGGGGCCACCGTCCTGACTTTC. Amino acids: CASMRSGATVLTF.

The J gene is TRBJ2-7, the V gene TRBV10-3, with D unclear. Germline CDR1 reads ENHRY; CDR2 reads SYGVKD. This CDR3 is 14 amino acids long. Trimming pared 2 bases from V and 6 bases from J, leaving 14 bases between. The CDR3 loop reads CAISEKRVGGEQYF. CDR3 bases: TGTGCCATCAGTGAGAAAAGGGTAGGTGGCGAGCAGTACTTC.

The chain recombines TRBV20-1 with TRBJ2-7, with TRBD1 as a possible D gene (5 bases). The germline gives CDR1 DFQATT, CDR2 SNEGSKA (reference sequence). V gave up 5 bases and J gave up 4 bases, with 18 bases separating them. The CDR3 is 14 residues long. CDR3 sequence (DNA): TGCAGTGCTCACTTAGGGGATACTTGGTACGAGCAGTACTTC. Its protein is CSAHLGDTWYEQYF.